Sequencing of this T cell receptor (beta chain) was carried out in a study of OX40 agonist ivuxolimab in advanced cancers. Study in general: At doses from 0.01 to 10 mg/kg, patients were given intravenous ivuxolimab every 2 weeks. Findings and limits, study-wide: Relative to CD4+ cells, CD8+ T cells on average had more expanded clones.

Libraries were prepared by immunoSEQ multiplex PCR; TCRdb keeps only in-frame clonotypes and omits some of them. The repertoire has about 150,000 clones, 90% to 95% of them found once; the top ten carry approximately 0.32%. About this clone itself: What it recognizes is unknown.

Trimming pared 1 base from V and 5 bases from J, leaving 10 bases between. Germline CDR1 is SGHKS and CDR2 is YYEKEE (reference sequence). The CDR3 is 15 residues long. The chain recombines TRBV5-5 with TRBJ1-6; D is uncertain. The sequencing here drew on CD4+ or CD8+ T cells sorted from blood, taken in a trial of the OX40 agonist ivuxolimab. The clonotype originates from an adult with an advanced solid tumor such as melanoma, head and neck, liver or kidney cancer. CDR3: CASSLLQSDNSPLHF. The CDR3 DNA reads as TGTGCCAGCAGCTTGTTACAGAGCGATAATTCACCCCTCCACTTT.